The 8 T cell receptor beta chains presented below share a single source sample, sequenced in a study of PD-1 blockade in classical Hodgkin lymphoma. Libraries were prepared by immunoSEQ multiplex PCR; TCRdb keeps only in-frame clonotypes and omits some of them. The table records more than 50,000 clones, 75% to 90% of them present only once. Brentuximab vedotin exposure varied, and every patient relapsed after autologous stem cell transplantation. The material sequenced was peripheral blood mononuclear cells (PBMCs), taken at baseline. Receptor source: a human donor with classical Hodgkin lymphoma.

The J gene is TRBJ1-1, the V gene TRBV7-6; D remains unclear. V dropped 2 bases and J dropped 1 base, with 8 bases sitting between them. Germline V gene sequence: CDR1 SGHVS, CDR2 FNYEAQ. The CDR3 spans 14 residues. CDR3 nucleotide sequence: TGTGCCAGCAGCTTAATTGAAGAGAACACTGAAGCTTTCTTT. As protein: CASSLIEENTEAFF. The entire variable domain, with the rest obtained from reference TRBV7-6 and TRBJ1-1, is as follows: GAGVSQSPRYKVTKRGQDVALRCDPISGHVSLYWYRQALGQGPEFLTYFNYEAQQDKSGLPNDRFSAERPEGSISTLTIQRTEQRDSAMYRCASSLIEENTEAFFGQGTRLTVV.

This clone was found once. The V call is TRBV5-6, the J call TRBJ2-1; D remains unclear. The ends were cut back, 0 bases at V and 9 bases at J, with 4 bases in the middle. The germline V gene encodes CDR1 SGHDT and CDR2 YYEEEE. The CDR3 consists of 11 residues. The CDR3 reads CASSLVAEQFF. The CDR3 DNA is TGTGCCAGCAGCTTGGTAGCTGAGCAGTTCTTC.

The gene calls are TRBV9 and TRBJ2-2; 8 nucleotides agree with TRBD1. The J segment lost 5 bases and the V segment lost 4 bases, leaving 7 bases of the junction unmatched. This CDR3 comprises 15 residues. Germline V gene sequence: CDR1 SGDLS, CDR2 YYNGEE. CDR3 nucleotides: TGTGCCAGCAGCCTTGACAGGGGAAGGACCGGGGAGCTGTTTTTT. Translated, it gives CASSLDRGRTGELFF.

V usage is TRBV18 and J usage is TRBJ1-2; perhaps TRBD1 as D (6 bases). Germline-derived CDR1 and CDR2 are KGHSH and LQKENI. The V gene lost 2 bases and the J gene lost 3 bases, with 19 bases spanning the gap. The CDR3 runs to 17 residues. CDR3 amino acids: CASSPLSPGVGYYGYTF. In DNA form, the CDR3 reads TGTGCCAGCTCACCATTGTCCCCAGGGGTGGGATACTATGGCTACACCTTC.

The chain employs TRBV7-2 and TRBJ2-3; perhaps TRBD1 as D (6 bases). V was trimmed by 0 bases and J by 7 bases, leaving 14 bases between them. CDR3 size: 15 residues. Germline CDR1 is SGHTA and CDR2 is FQGNSA. The CDR3 spells CASSLAEQGFNTQYF. The CDR3 DNA reads as TGTGCCAGCAGCTTAGCTGAGCAGGGGTTTAATACGCAGTATTTT.

V is TRBV30 and J is TRBJ2-2; D tentatively reads TRBD1 or TRBD2 (5 bases each). Trimming removed 4 bases from V and 5 bases from J, with 17 bases in between. Germline V gives CDR1 GTSNPN, CDR2 SVGIG (reference sequence). The length of the CDR3 is 15 residues. The CDR3, as DNA: TGTGCCTGGAAGCTCCGGGACCTGGTGACCGGGGAGCTGTTTTTT. This encodes CAWKLRDLVTGELFF. The full variable domain, in which reference TRBV30 and TRBJ2-2 provide the parts outside the CDR3, is SQTIHQWPATLVQPVGSPLSLECTVEGTSNPNLYWYRQAAGRGLQLLFYSVGIGQISSEVPQNLSASRPQDRQFILSSKKLLLSDSGFYLCAWKLRDLVTGELFFGEGSRLTVL.

The chain uses TRBV27 and TRBJ2-3; 7 bases align to TRBD2. CDR1 and CDR2 (germline): MNHEY, SMNVEV (reference sequence). This CDR3 has 17 amino acids. V gave up 5 bases and J gave up 0 bases; unmatched junction bases: 11. The CDR3 nucleotides read TGTGCCAGCAGTCCGGGCGGGGGACCCTCTAGCACAGATACGCAGTATTTT. It codes for CASSPGGGPSSTDTQYF.

This chain uses TRBV7-6 with TRBJ1-6; a weak D match, TRBD1 (5 bases). Deletions cut 5 bases from V and 6 bases from J, with 11 bases between. The CDR3 has 14 residues. Looked up from germline, CDR1 is SGHVS and CDR2 is FNYEAQ. CDR3 sequence reads: CASSRTGGNSPLHF. The CDR3, as DNA: TGTGCCAGCAGCCGGACGGGGGGTAATTCACCCCTCCACTTT.